Here is one T cell receptor beta chain with its context. Antigen specificity is unknown. This sample was included in a study of neoadjuvant nivolumab and ipilimumab in lung cancer. Study summary: Nivolumab 3 mg/kg was given days 1, 15 and 29, plus ipilimumab 1 mg/kg day 1 in combination.

General study results and limits: Compared with tumor-adjacent uninvolved lung, resected tumors showed greater richness and clonality. Only two of four nivolumab-treated tumors gained richness and clonality by surgery. Pretherapy blood TCR richness correlated positively with resected tumor richness.

The germline V gene has CDR1 LNHDA and CDR2 SQIVND (reference sequence). V was pared by 6 bases and J by 5 bases, with 13 bases between. The length of the CDR3 is 13 residues. TCRdb's copy holds only in-frame clones and misses some; the assay was immunoSEQ multiplex PCR. The sample holds roughly 34,000 clones, around 90% seen once. This chain connects TRBV19 to TRBJ1-1, with D hard to call. The sequence derives from an adult with non-small cell lung cancer. The sequencing used peripheral blood, collected after neoadjuvant nivolumab, alone or with ipilimumab, at or shortly before surgery. The CDR3 DNA sequence: TGTGCCAGTAGGGGCCCAAGGGAAACTGAAGCTTTCTTT. It codes for CASRGPRETEAFF.